This TCR beta chain was found in a study of cytomegalovirus exposure and HLA in healthy donors. Comments on this clone: Antigen unknown.

Germline CDR1 is SGHTA and CDR2 is FQGNSA. This CDR3 has 15 residues. The junction had 14 bases not matched to a gene; V was cut back by 11 bases and J by 6 bases. Study observations and caveats: TCR beta chain V- and J-gene trimming was linked, in a later analysis, to a missense variant in DCLRE1C.

Primers: 60 Vbeta forward and 13 Jbeta reverse. Assay: immunoSEQ multiplex PCR; the TCRdb copy retains only in-frame clones and omits some. The sample contains about 200,000 clones, about 86% of which appear only once. J is TRBJ2-3 and V is TRBV7-2; TRBD2 agrees at 10 bases. This clonotype was sampled from a woman aged 25 to 39 in good health and CMV-seronegative. Sequencing was carried out using PBMCs. CDR3 sequence: CALDGVAGGFDTQYF. In DNA form, the CDR3 reads TGTGCCTTAGACGGTGTAGCGGGGGGTTTCGATACGCAGTATTTT.